In this sample, the clone carrying this T cell receptor beta chain turned up a few times. The sample belongs to a study of T-cell memory formation after mild COVID-19. A single record per CDR3 protein comes from TCRdb applying MiXCR to the 5' RACE reads. This repertoire shows a few hundred thousand distinct CDR3 sequences, roughly a tenth found once; its top ten account for 3%. V was clipped by 0 bases and J by 4 bases, with 13 bases between them. CDR3 length equals 15 residues. Germline V gives CDR1 SGHRS, CDR2 YFSETQ. The receptor comes from a man aged 18 to 30 who had mild COVID-19 (a few samples of this study predate the infection). Cell type and time point are not known. The J gene is TRBJ1-2, the V gene TRBV5-1, with D hard to call. The material sequenced was PBMCs or a T cell subset sorted from them (not recorded which). This CDR3 is CASSLEPQVLYGYTF. The CDR3, as DNA: TGCGCCAGCAGCTTGGAACCCCAGGTGCTCTATGGCTACACCTTC.